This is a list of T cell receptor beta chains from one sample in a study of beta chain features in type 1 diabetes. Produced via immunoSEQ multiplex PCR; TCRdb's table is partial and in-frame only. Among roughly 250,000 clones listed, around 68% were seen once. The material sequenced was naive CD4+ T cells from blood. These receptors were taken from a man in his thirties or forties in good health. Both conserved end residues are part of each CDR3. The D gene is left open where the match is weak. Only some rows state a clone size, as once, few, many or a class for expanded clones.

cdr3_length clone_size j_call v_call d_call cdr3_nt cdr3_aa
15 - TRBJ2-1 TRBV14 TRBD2 TGTGCCAGCCGCCCCCATGGGGAGGGCTACAATGAGCAGTTCTTC CASRPHGEGYNEQFF
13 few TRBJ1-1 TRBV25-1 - TGTGCCAGCAGTGAATATTTTGGCGGTGAAGCTTTCTTT CASSEYFGGEAFF
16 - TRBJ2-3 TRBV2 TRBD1 TGTGCCAGCAGTCCCCGGGACAGGGGAATGACAGATACGCAGTATTTT CASSPRDRGMTDTQYF
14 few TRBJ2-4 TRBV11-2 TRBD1 TGTGCCAGCAGCCGCCCCGGACAGGGTAACATTCAGTACTTC CASSRPGQGNIQYF
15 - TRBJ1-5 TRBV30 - TGTGCCTGGAGTGCAGGGCGGGGAAGCAATCAGCCCCAGCATTTT CAWSAGRGSNQPQHF
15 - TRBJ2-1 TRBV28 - TGTGCCAGCAGTTTCGTCAGTGGTATCGTCAATGAGCAGTTCTTC CASSFVSGIVNEQFF
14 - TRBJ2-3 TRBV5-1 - TGCGCCAGCAGCTTGGGTGGCAACACAGATACGCAGTATTTT CASSLGGNTDTQYF
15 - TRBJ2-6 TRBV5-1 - TGCGCCAGCGCCCCCCCGGTTGCTGGGGCCAACGTCCTGACTTTC CASAPPVAGANVLTF
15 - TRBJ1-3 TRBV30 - TGTGCCTGGAGTGTGTCGGTAATCGCTGGAAACACCATATATTTT CAWSVSVIAGNTIYF
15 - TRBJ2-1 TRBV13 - TGTGCCAGCAGCTTACGGGGGGCCGAACTCAATGAGCAGTTCTTC CASSLRGAELNEQFF
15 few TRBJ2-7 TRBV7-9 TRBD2 TGTGCCAGCAGCTTAGGACTAGCGGGAGGGAGTGAGCAGTACTTC CASSLGLAGGSEQYF
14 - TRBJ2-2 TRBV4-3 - TGCGCCAGCAGCCAATCAAGGGCGACCGGGGAGCTGTTTTTT CASSQSRATGELFF
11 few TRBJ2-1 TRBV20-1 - TGCAGTGCTGGGACTTACAATGAGCAGTTCTTC CSAGTYNEQFF
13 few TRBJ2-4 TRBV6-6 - TGTGCCGGAGCACAGGGAGGGGAAAACATTCAGTACTTC CAGAQGGENIQYF
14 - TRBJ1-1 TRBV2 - TGTGCCAGCAGTGTGCAGGGTCGGGACACTGAAGCTTTCTTT CASSVQGRDTEAFF
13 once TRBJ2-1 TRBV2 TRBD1 TGTGCCAGCAGGACAGGGGGCATGAATGAGCAGTTCTTC CASRTGGMNEQFF
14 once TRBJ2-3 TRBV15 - TGTGCCACCAGCAGGGAGGGGAGCACAGATACGCAGTATTTT CATSREGSTDTQYF
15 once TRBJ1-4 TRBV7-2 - TGTGCCAGCAGCCGCGACGGTACAACTAATGAAAAACTGTTTTTT CASSRDGTTNEKLFF
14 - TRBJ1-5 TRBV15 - TGTGCCACCAGCAGAGATGCAGGGGATCAGCCCCAGCATTTT CATSRDAGDQPQHF
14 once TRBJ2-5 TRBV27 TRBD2 TGTGCCAGCAGTTTCGGCGGGAGGGTGGAGACCCAGTACTTC CASSFGGRVETQYF